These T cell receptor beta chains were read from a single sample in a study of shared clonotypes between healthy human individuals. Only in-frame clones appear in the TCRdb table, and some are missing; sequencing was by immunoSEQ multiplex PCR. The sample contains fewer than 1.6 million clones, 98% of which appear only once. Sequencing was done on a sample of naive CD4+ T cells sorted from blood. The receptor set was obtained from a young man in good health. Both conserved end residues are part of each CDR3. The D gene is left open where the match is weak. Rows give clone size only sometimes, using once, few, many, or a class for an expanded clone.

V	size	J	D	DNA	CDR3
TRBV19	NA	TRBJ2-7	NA	TGTGCCAGTAGCCAACTCGGGTCGTACGAGCAGTACTTC	CASSQLGSYEQYF
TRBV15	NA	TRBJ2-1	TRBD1	TGTGCCACCAGCAGACCGTTGGGGACAGGGGTTGGGAATGAGCAGTTCTTC	CATSRPLGTGVGNEQFF
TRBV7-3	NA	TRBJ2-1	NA	TGTGCCAGCAGCTTAACGAAGGGCGTGGGGGGCTTGTCCCACAATGAGCAGTTCTTC	CASSLTKGVGGLSHNEQFF
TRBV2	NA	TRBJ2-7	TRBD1	TGTGCCAGCATAGGTGGGACAGGGACTTACGAGCAGTACTTC	CASIGGTGTYEQYF
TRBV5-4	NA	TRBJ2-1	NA	TGTGCCAGCAGCTTAGCCGGGACACCTTACAATGAGCAGTTCTTC	CASSLAGTPYNEQFF
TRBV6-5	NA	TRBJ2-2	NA	TGTGCCAGCAGTTACGTGACCGGACTCGGGGAGCTGTTTTTT	CASSYVTGLGELFF
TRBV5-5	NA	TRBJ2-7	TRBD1	TGTGCCAGCAGCTTGTGGTCAGGGGGAGCCTACGAGCAGTACTTC	CASSLWSGGAYEQYF
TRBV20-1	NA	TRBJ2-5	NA	TGCAGTGCGGGCGGGGAGACCCAGTACTTC	CSAGGETQYF
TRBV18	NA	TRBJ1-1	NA	TGTGCCAGCTCACCTTCGACAGCCGCAGGAGCTTTCTTT	CASSPSTAAGAFF
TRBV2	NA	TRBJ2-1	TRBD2	TGTGCCAGCAGCGGATCTAGCGGACCTTACAATGAGCAGTTCTTC	CASSGSSGPYNEQFF
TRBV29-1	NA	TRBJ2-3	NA	TGCAGCCCCGGCGTCCCCACAGATACGCAGTATTTT	CSPGVPTDTQYF
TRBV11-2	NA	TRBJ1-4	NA	TGTGCCAGCAGCTTAGCCCTTCTGGAAAAACTGTTTTTT	CASSLALLEKLFF
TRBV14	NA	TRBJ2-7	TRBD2	TGTGCCAGCAGCCAAAGAGCGGGAGTGATTGGCGAGCAGTACTTC	CASSQRAGVIGEQYF
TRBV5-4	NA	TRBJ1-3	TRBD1	TGTGCCAGCAGACCACAAGGACAGGGGGACACCATATATTTT	CASRPQGQGDTIYF
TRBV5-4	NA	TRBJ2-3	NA	TGTGCCAGCAGCTTCGAAGTCACAGATACGCAGTATTTT	CASSFEVTDTQYF
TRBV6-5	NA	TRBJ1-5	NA	TGTGCCAGCAGTTTCTCAGACGGGAGAAATCAGCCCCAGCATTTT	CASSFSDGRNQPQHF
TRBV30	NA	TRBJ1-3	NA	TGTGCCTGGAGGAGATGGGGAAACACCATATATTTT	CAWRRWGNTIYF
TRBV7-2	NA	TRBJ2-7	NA	TGTGCCAGCAGCTTAAGGCCCGCGGGAACCTACGAGCAGTACTTC	CASSLRPAGTYEQYF
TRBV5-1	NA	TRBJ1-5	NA	TGCGCCAGCAGCCCAGGGTGGGGTGGCAATCAGCCCCAGCATTTT	CASSPGWGGNQPQHF
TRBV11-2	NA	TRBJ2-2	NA	TGTGCCAGCAGGCCTCCTAGCGACACCGGGGAGCTGTTTTTT	CASRPPSDTGELFF
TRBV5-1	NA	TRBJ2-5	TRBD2	TGCGCCAGCAGCCTAGGGACTAGCGGTCTCCAAGAGACCCAGTACTTC	CASSLGTSGLQETQYF
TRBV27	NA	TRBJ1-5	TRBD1	TGTGCCAGCAGTATGACAGGGAGGGGGTTTCAGCCCCAGCATTTT	CASSMTGRGFQPQHF
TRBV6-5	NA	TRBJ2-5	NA	TGTGCCAGCAGTTACCGCTCGACCCAGTACTTC	CASSYRSTQYF
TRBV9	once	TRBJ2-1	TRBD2	TGTGCCAGCAGCGTAGCCCCGACTAGCGGGATGGGTGAGCAGTTCTTC	CASSVAPTSGMGEQFF
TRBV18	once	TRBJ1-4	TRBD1	TGTGCCAGCTCACCCGGGACAGGGTTTGATGAAAAACTGTTTTTT	CASSPGTGFDEKLFF
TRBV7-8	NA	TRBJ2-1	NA	TGTGCCAGCAGCTTAGTCCGCAGGGGCAGGCAATACAATGAGCAGTTCTTC	CASSLVRRGRQYNEQFF
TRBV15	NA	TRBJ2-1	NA	TGTGCCACCAGCAGACGAATGGGGAGCTCCTACAATGAGCAGTTCTTC	CATSRRMGSSYNEQFF
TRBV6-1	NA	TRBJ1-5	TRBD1	TGTGCCAGCAGTTTGACAGGGCAAGGTCAGCCCCAGCATTTT	CASSLTGQGQPQHF
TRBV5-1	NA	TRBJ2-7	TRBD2	TGCGCCAGCAGCTTGGCTGGGACTAGCGGAACCTACGAGCAGTACTTC	CASSLAGTSGTYEQYF
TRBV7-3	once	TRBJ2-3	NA	TGTGCCAGCAGCCCCGGGGACCGTGATACGCAGTATTTT	CASSPGDRDTQYF
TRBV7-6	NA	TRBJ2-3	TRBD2	TGTGCCAGCATGCTAGCGGGGAGGCCAGATACGCAGTATTTT	CASMLAGRPDTQYF
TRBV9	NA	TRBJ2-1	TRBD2	TGTGCCAGCAGCGTATCCGGGACTAGCGGGAGCTATGAGCAGTTCTTC	CASSVSGTSGSYEQFF
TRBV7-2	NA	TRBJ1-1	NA	TGTGCCAGCAGCTTAGAGATCCGGGTCACTGAAGCTTTCTTT	CASSLEIRVTEAFF
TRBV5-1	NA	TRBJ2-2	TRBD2	TGCGCCAGCAGGTGGAGCGGGAGAGGCACCGGGGAGCTGTTTTTT	CASRWSGRGTGELFF
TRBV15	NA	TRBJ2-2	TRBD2	TGTGCCACCAGCTTATACGGCGGGAGTAACACCGGGGAGCTGTTTTTT	CATSLYGGSNTGELFF
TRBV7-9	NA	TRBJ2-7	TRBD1	TGTGCCAGCAGCCCGGGACAGTACAAATACGAGCAGTACTTC	CASSPGQYKYEQYF
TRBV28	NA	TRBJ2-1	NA	TGTGCCAGCAGTTTACTACCAGGGGTAAATGAGCAGTTCTTC	CASSLLPGVNEQFF
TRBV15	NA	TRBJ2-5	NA	TGTGCCACCAGCAGCGAGAGGGCAGGGACCAAGTACTTC	CATSSERAGTKYF
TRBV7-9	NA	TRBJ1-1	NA	TGTGCCAGCAGCTTAGGACAGACCATGAACACTGAAGCTTTCTTT	CASSLGQTMNTEAFF
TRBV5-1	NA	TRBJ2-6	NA	TGCGCCAGCAGCCGGGTATTGAGTGGGGCCAACGTCCTGACTTTC	CASSRVLSGANVLTF
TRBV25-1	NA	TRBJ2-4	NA	TGTGCCAGCAGTGAATCCCCTACGGGCATTCAGTACTTC	CASSESPTGIQYF
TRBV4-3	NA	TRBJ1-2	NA	TGCGCCAGCAGCCAAGATACAAGGGTCTCCTATGGCTACACCTTC	CASSQDTRVSYGYTF
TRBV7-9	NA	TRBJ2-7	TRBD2	TGTGCCAGCAGCTTGTGGTTGGTTAGCGGGAGGACGGGGGAGCAGTACTTC	CASSLWLVSGRTGEQYF
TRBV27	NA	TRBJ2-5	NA	TGTGCCAGCAGTCCCTTAGTGAATCGAGAGACCCAGTACTTC	CASSPLVNRETQYF
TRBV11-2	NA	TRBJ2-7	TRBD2	TGTGCCAGCAGCTTAGGTAGCGGGAGTTACGAGCAGTACTTC	CASSLGSGSYEQYF
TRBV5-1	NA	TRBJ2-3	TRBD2	TGCGCCAGCAGAGGGACTAGCGGGATTAGCACAGATACGCAGTATTTT	CASRGTSGISTDTQYF
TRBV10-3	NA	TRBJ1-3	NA	TGTGCCACCCGCTCTGGAAACACCATATATTTT	CATRSGNTIYF
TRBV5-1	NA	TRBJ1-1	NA	TGCGCCAGGGGGTGCGTGGCTGAAGCTTTCTTT	CARGCVAEAFF